These T cell receptor beta chains were read from a single sample in a study of beta chain features in type 1 diabetes. Sequencing used immunoSEQ multiplex PCR; TCRdb keeps in-frame clones, though not all of them. The table has around 650,000 clones, 9.5% to 15% seen once; the top ten hold around 0.12%. The sequenced material came from naive CD4+ T cells from blood. These receptors were collected from a man aged 30 to 45 with type 1 diabetes. Both conserved end residues are part of each CDR3. The order of the fields is V gene, D gene, clone size, J gene, CDR3 protein, CDR3 DNA. A D gene is named only where the DNA matches it firmly. The size field is filled for only some rows; it gives once, few, many or a size class.

>TRBV5-1|TRBD1|few|TRBJ2-2
CASSSMGQGGTGELFF
TGCGCCAGCAGCTCTATGGGACAGGGCGGCACCGGGGAGCTGTTTTTT
>TRBV6-1|-|-|TRBJ1-1
CASSQGNTEAFF
TGTGCCAGCAGTCAGGGAAACACTGAAGCTTTCTTT
>TRBV7-2|-|-|TRBJ2-5
CASSLQPGSQETQYF
TGTGCCAGCAGCTTGCAACCGGGCTCCCAAGAGACCCAGTACTTC
>TRBV6-1|-|few|TRBJ2-6
CASSDLLSGANVLTF
TGTGCCAGCAGTGATCTGCTCTCTGGGGCCAACGTCCTGACTTTC
>TRBV11-2|-|-|TRBJ1-1
CASSLTAMNTEAFF
TGTGCCAGCAGCCTGACAGCTATGAACACTGAAGCTTTCTTT
>TRBV5-1|TRBD1|few|TRBJ2-3
CASKRTGEEDTQYF
TGCGCCAGCAAACGGACAGGGGAGGAAGATACGCAGTATTTT
>TRBV20-1|-|few|TRBJ1-4
CSASREKLFF
TGCAGTGCTAGCCGTGAAAAACTGTTTTTT
>TRBV29-1|-|-|TRBJ2-1
CSVGPAGLNEQFF
TGCAGCGTTGGTCCGGCGGGGCTCAATGAGCAGTTCTTC
>TRBV19|-|-|TRBJ2-1
CASTRGSQSSYNEQFF
TGTGCCAGTACCCGTGGCAGCCAGAGCTCCTACAATGAGCAGTTCTTC
>TRBV27|-|-|TRBJ2-1
CASSLSRNVDHEQFF
TGTGCCAGCAGTTTATCGAGGAACGTCGACCATGAGCAGTTCTTC
>TRBV6-6|-|few|TRBJ1-4
CASRKPNEKLFF
TGTGCCAGCCGCAAGCCGAATGAAAAACTGTTTTTT
>TRBV7-8|-|-|TRBJ2-5
CASSLGRAQETQYF
TGTGCCAGCAGCTTAGGCAGGGCCCAAGAGACCCAGTACTTC
>TRBV7-9|-|-|TRBJ2-7
CASSLQGYEQYF
TGTGCCAGCAGCTTGCAGGGGTACGAGCAGTACTTC
>TRBV19|TRBD1|-|TRBJ1-3
CASRSRGLLPGNTIYF
TGTGCCAGTAGGAGTAGGGGGCTACTCCCCGGAAACACCATATATTTT
>TRBV29-1|-|few|TRBJ1-4
CSVHRSTNEKLFF
TGCAGCGTTCATAGGTCAACTAATGAAAAACTGTTTTTT
>TRBV29-1|TRBD2|few|TRBJ2-1
CSVLTTGGVSYNEQFF
TGCAGCGTCCTCACTACCGGGGGGGTATCCTACAATGAGCAGTTCTTC
>TRBV6-5|-|-|TRBJ1-2
CASRGIRDGYTF
TGTGCCAGCAGGGGTATAAGGGATGGCTACACCTTC
>TRBV7-2|TRBD2|few|TRBJ2-7
CASSPWLAGGSYEQYF
TGTGCCAGCAGCCCCTGGCTAGCGGGGGGGTCCTACGAGCAGTACTTC
>TRBV19|-|few|TRBJ2-1
CASSISAGKSNEQFF
TGTGCCAGTAGTATCAGTGCAGGGAAGTCCAATGAGCAGTTCTTC
>TRBV25-1|-|-|TRBJ2-2
CASTRGVGELFF
TGTGCCAGCACCAGGGGAGTCGGGGAGCTGTTTTTT
>TRBV4-3|-|few|TRBJ1-5
CASSQGNQPQHF
TGCGCCAGCAGTCAGGGCAATCAGCCCCAGCATTTT
>TRBV4-3|TRBD1|-|TRBJ2-3
CASSQDPQGAADTQYF
TGCGCCAGCAGCCAAGACCCACAGGGGGCTGCAGATACGCAGTATTTT
>TRBV5-4|-|-|TRBJ1-4
CAISPRGSDEKLFF
TGTGCCATCTCACCCAGGGGTTCGGACGAAAAACTGTTTTTT
>TRBV7-9|TRBD1|-|TRBJ1-2
CASRNRGQNPNYGYTF
TGTGCCAGCAGGAACAGGGGGCAAAATCCCAACTATGGCTACACCTTC